These T cell receptor beta chains were read from a single sample in a study of shared clonotypes between healthy human individuals. Data came from immunoSEQ multiplex PCR; TCRdb stores just in-frame clones and leaves some out. The repertoire holds a few million clones, with 90% to 95% as singletons. The sequenced material came from naive CD4+ T cells sorted from blood. These receptors were obtained from a man aged 18 to 35 in good health. Both conserved end residues are part of each CDR3. The D gene is left open where the match is weak. Some rows have no size entry. The others give once, few or many, or a class for an expanded clone.

clone_size	v_call	d_call	j_call	cdr3_nt	cdr3_aa
NA	TRBV27	NA	TRBJ1-1	TGTGCCAGCAGTTTTTTGACCGGCCGGGCTTTCTTT	CASSFLTGRAFF
once	TRBV19	NA	TRBJ2-4	TGTGCCAGTAGTGCGTCCGGTATGGCCAAAAACATTCAGTACTTC	CASSASGMAKNIQYF
NA	TRBV30	NA	TRBJ1-5	TGTGCCTGGAGCAGCTTGGACCAGCCCCAGCATTTT	CAWSSLDQPQHF
NA	TRBV19	NA	TRBJ2-6	TGTGCCAGCCGAAGCGGCCGATCCTCTGGGGCCAACGTCCTGACTTTC	CASRSGRSSGANVLTF
NA	TRBV7-6	TRBD2	TRBJ2-2	TGTGCCAGCAGCTTAGCAGACCCGGGACTAGCGGGAATTGCCGGGGAGCTGTTTTTT	CASSLADPGLAGIAGELFF
NA	TRBV7-6	NA	TRBJ2-3	TGTGCCAGCAGCTTAGTTCTGGGTAGCGGCACAGATACGCAGTATTTT	CASSLVLGSGTDTQYF
NA	TRBV6-5	TRBD2	TRBJ2-1	TGTGCCAGCAGCCGCGGGAGGGGGGGGTTCTATGAGCAGTTCTTC	CASSRGRGGFYEQFF
NA	TRBV30	TRBD1	TRBJ2-7	TGTGCCTGCAACAGGGGCCACGAGCAGTACTTC	CACNRGHEQYF
NA	TRBV11-2	TRBD2	TRBJ2-7	TGTGCCAGCAGCTTTTGGGAGGGCACCTACGAGCAGTACTTC	CASSFWEGTYEQYF
NA	TRBV18	TRBD2	TRBJ2-1	TGTGCCAGCTCACCCCTAGCGGGAGCTTACAATGAGCAGTTCTTC	CASSPLAGAYNEQFF
NA	TRBV5-1	NA	TRBJ2-5	TGCGCCAGCAGCTTAGGAGTAGGAGAGACCCAGTACTTC	CASSLGVGETQYF
NA	TRBV2	NA	TRBJ2-2	TGTGCCAGCAGGGCAGGACTGACGAACACCGGGGAGCTGTTTTTT	CASRAGLTNTGELFF
NA	TRBV9	NA	TRBJ1-6	TGTGCCAGCAGCCCCGAAGGAACGGGGAGGAGTTCACCCCTCCACTTT	CASSPEGTGRSSPLHF
NA	TRBV11-3	NA	TRBJ2-3	TGTGCCAGCAGCTTAAGGGGAACAGATACGCAGTATTTT	CASSLRGTDTQYF
once	TRBV15	TRBD2	TRBJ2-1	TGTGCCACCAGCCCCCAGTGGCTAGCGGGGGCCAATGAGCAGTTCTTC	CATSPQWLAGANEQFF
NA	TRBV4-3	NA	TRBJ1-2	TGCGCCAGCAGCCAAGATCGAGGACTCAATGGCTACACCTTC	CASSQDRGLNGYTF
NA	TRBV5-3	NA	TRBJ1-4	TGTGCCAGAAGATTGGCGGGGCAAGGTGAAAAACTGTTTTTT	CARRLAGQGEKLFF
NA	TRBV5-1	TRBD1	TRBJ2-6	TGCGCCAGCAGCTCGACCCCAGGGGGCGCAACGGGGGCCAACGTCCTGACTTTC	CASSSTPGGATGANVLTF
NA	TRBV2	TRBD2	TRBJ2-3	TGTGCCAGCAGTGCTTTTGCGGGAGGGCTTAGCACAGATACGCAGTATTTT	CASSAFAGGLSTDTQYF
NA	TRBV30	NA	TRBJ1-2	TGTGCCTGGAGACAGGACAGTAGCTATGGCTACACCTTC	CAWRQDSSYGYTF
NA	TRBV25-1	NA	TRBJ1-4	TGTGCCAGCAGGGTGCAGGGTGATGAAAAACTGTTTTTT	CASRVQGDEKLFF
NA	TRBV10-2	TRBD1	TRBJ2-1	TGCGCCAGCCGGGGACAGGAGCAGTTCTTC	CASRGQEQFF
NA	TRBV28	NA	TRBJ1-2	TGTGCCAGCTCTGACAGGAACTATGGCTACACCTTC	CASSDRNYGYTF
NA	TRBV6-1	NA	TRBJ1-3	TGTGCCAGCAGTGAACCGGGCGGAAGCTCTGGAAACACCATATATTTT	CASSEPGGSSGNTIYF
NA	TRBV4-2	NA	TRBJ2-5	TGTGCCAGCAGCCAAGATCCTTCGAGGGAGACCCAGTACTTC	CASSQDPSRETQYF
NA	TRBV7-3	NA	TRBJ2-3	TGTGCCAGCAGCTTCGACGGTGTTAGCACAGATACGCAGTATTTT	CASSFDGVSTDTQYF
NA	TRBV6-4	NA	TRBJ1-2	TGTGCCAGCAGTGACCGGCGCAGGAGCATTTTCTATGGCTACACCTTC	CASSDRRRSIFYGYTF
NA	TRBV19	NA	TRBJ1-4	TGTGCCAGCCGTGATGGTAGGGACAATGAAAAACTGTTTTTT	CASRDGRDNEKLFF
NA	TRBV4-3	NA	TRBJ1-2	TGCGCCAGCAGCCAAGATCCCACAGGGAACTATGGCTACACCTTC	CASSQDPTGNYGYTF
NA	TRBV25-1	TRBD1	TRBJ1-4	TGTGCCAGCAGTGCCCTGACAGGGCCGAGTGAAAAACTGTTTTTT	CASSALTGPSEKLFF
once	TRBV7-2	TRBD2	TRBJ2-3	TGTGCCAGCAGCTTAGTAATAGCGGGATCCACAGATACGCAGTATTTT	CASSLVIAGSTDTQYF
NA	TRBV9	NA	TRBJ2-2	TGTGCCAGCAGCGTAGGGGGGGCCAGGGAGCTGTTTTTT	CASSVGGARELFF
NA	TRBV10-1	NA	TRBJ2-2	TGCGCCAGCAGTGAAAACACACAGGCCGGGGAGCTGTTTTTT	CASSENTQAGELFF